This entry lists 31 T cell receptor beta chains sequenced from one sample in a study of long-term antiretroviral therapy in people with HIV. A v3.0 immunoSEQ assay was performed at survey level. Using immunoSEQ multiplex PCR, the repertoire was profiled, and TCRdb retains in-frame clones only, with some absent. In the table there are 48,000 or so clones, about 86% of which are singletons. The source material was unsorted PBMCs, sampled 0.8 years after starting antiretroviral therapy. These receptors originate from a woman aged 18-30 years with HIV.

V is TRBV10-3 and J is TRBJ2-5; D perhaps matches TRBD1 (6 bases). V was shortened by 6 bases and J by 2 bases, with 10 bases between the two germline ends. The CDR3 has 13 residues. Germline V gene lookup returns CDR1 ENHRY and CDR2 SYGVKD. The CDR3 DNA reads TGTGCCATCAGCTGGGACAATCAAGAGACCCAGTACTTC. Its translation is CAISWDNQETQYF.

This clone was seen a few times. The chain uses TRBV11-2 and TRBJ2-1, with 9 bases that match TRBD2. The CDR3 contains 15 residues. Looked up from germline, CDR1 is SGHAT and CDR2 is FQNNGV. Trimming removed 0 bases from V and 8 bases from J; junction bases left unmatched: 5. The CDR3 sequence is CASSLEGGRADEQFF. CDR3 sequence (DNA): TGTGCCAGCAGCTTAGAGGGCGGGAGGGCCGATGAGCAGTTCTTC.

The chain carries TRBV9 and TRBJ2-3, with TRBD2 identical over 9 bases. This CDR3 has 16 residues. CDR1 SGDLS and CDR2 YYNGEE come from the germline V gene. V lost 3 bases to trimming and J lost 0 bases; unmatched junction nucleotides: 5. CDR3 nucleotide sequence: TGTGCCAGCAGCGCCGCTAGCGGGAAAAGCACAGATACGCAGTATTTT. Translated, it gives CASSAASGKSTDTQYF.

V usage is TRBV5-6 and J usage is TRBJ1-5, with TRBD1 matching over 7 bases. There are 17 residues in the CDR3. CDR1 is SGHDT, CDR2 YYEEEE, per germline. J lost 0 bases, V lost 0 bases, and 6 bases had no gene match. The CDR3 protein is CASSLDRGGYSNQPQHF. CDR3 nucleotides: TGTGCCAGCAGCTTGGACAGGGGAGGCTATAGCAATCAGCCCCAGCATTTT.

The V and J genes are TRBV7-9 and TRBJ2-7, with D possibly called TRBD1 or TRBD2 (5 bases each). The CDR3 contains 13 residues. Trimming took 1 base from V and 6 from J, leaving 10 bases between them. CDR1 and CDR2 (germline): SEHNR, FQNEAQ (reference sequence). The CDR3 DNA follows: TGTGCCAGCAGCTTAGGGGCCGGGGCCGAGCAGTACTTC. Its translation is CASSLGAGAEQYF.

J is TRBJ2-7 and V is TRBV9; D is uncertain. The CDR3 spans 15 residues. The V and J ends lost 0 bases and 2 bases respectively, with 12 bases between them. Germline V gene data show CDR1 as SGDLS and CDR2 as YYNGEE. The chain's CDR3 is CASSVEGTPAYEQYF. In DNA form, the CDR3 reads TGTGCCAGCAGCGTAGAGGGAACGCCAGCCTACGAGCAGTACTTC.

This chain connects TRBV5-6 to TRBJ2-1, with 8 bases matching TRBD1. The germline V gene encodes CDR1 SGHDT and CDR2 YYEEEE. CDR3 length: 18 residues. Trimming took 1 base from V and 7 from J; bases not matched to a gene: 16. The CDR3 region is CASSLSSSGGSVRNEQFF. The CDR3, as DNA: TGTGCCAGCAGCTTGTCGTCCTCAGGGGGCTCTGTGAGGAATGAGCAGTTCTTC. Filled out from reference TRBV5-6 and TRBJ2-1, the complete variable domain reads DAGVTQSPTHLIKTRGQQVTLRCSPKSGHDTVSWYQQALGQGPQFIFQYYEEEERQRGNFPDRFSGHQFPNYSSELNVNALLLGDSALYLCASSLSSSGGSVRNEQFFGPGTRLTVL.

The chain couples TRBV14 to TRBJ2-6; possibly TRBD1 or TRBD2 for D (6 bases each). The V end was cut by 1 base, the J end by 0 bases, with 25 bases between. CDR3 length equals 22 residues. Germline assignment: CDR1 SGHDN and CDR2 FVKESK. Written as DNA, the CDR3 is TGTGCCAGCAGCCAAGGGGGGCTAGCGCCTTTCAGCCAAGACTCTGGGGCCAACGTCCTGACTTTC. Protein: CASSQGGLAPFSQDSGANVLTF.

This chain uses TRBV27 with TRBJ2-1; 9 bases fit TRBD2. From germline, CDR1 is MNHEY and CDR2 SMNVEV (reference sequence). The V segment lost 6 bases and the J segment 6 bases; nucleotides outside the gene matches: 9. The CDR3 is 15 residues long. The CDR3 sequence: CASSTLAGVFNEQFF. The CDR3 DNA reads TGTGCCAGCAGCACCTTAGCGGGAGTGTTCAATGAGCAGTTCTTC.

The chain has TRBV11-2 and TRBJ2-2; D may be TRBD1 or TRBD2 (6 bases each). Per germline, CDR1 SGHAT and CDR2 FQNNGV. The V end lost 3 bases, the J end lost 3 bases, and 11 bases lay between the germline ends. CDR3 length: 15 residues. The CDR3 spells CASSLGASDTGELFF. CDR3 in DNA: TGTGCCAGCAGCTTGGGGGCTAGCGACACCGGGGAGCTGTTTTTT.

The gene calls are TRBV7-9 and TRBJ2-7; TRBD1 agrees at 7 bases. Unmatched junction bases numbered 11, after V lost 5 bases and J lost 4 bases. The germline V gene has CDR1 SEHNR and CDR2 FQNEAQ (reference sequence). The CDR3 runs 15 residues. The CDR3 sequence: CASSRGTANFYEQYF. The CDR3 DNA follows: TGTGCCAGCAGCCGTGGGACAGCCAATTTTTACGAGCAGTACTTC.

The chain recombines TRBV19 with TRBJ2-1, with D hard to call. V lost 6 bases and J 0 bases, leaving 12 bases between the germline ends. Germline loops: CDR1 LNHDA, CDR2 SQIVND (reference sequence). There are 15 residues in the CDR3. The CDR3 protein is CASRPTRSSYNEQFF. In DNA form, the CDR3 reads TGTGCCAGTAGACCAACACGGAGCTCCTACAATGAGCAGTTCTTC.

By frequency in the sample, this clone is medium-sized. V is TRBV4-2 and J is TRBJ2-1, with 8 bases matching TRBD2. The germline gives CDR1 LGHNA, CDR2 YNFKEQ. The CDR3 runs 15 residues. V was pared by 0 bases and J by 2 bases, with 0 bases of the junction left unmatched. The CDR3 is CASSQEAGAYNEQFF. CDR3 nucleotides: TGTGCCAGCAGCCAAGAAGCGGGAGCCTACAATGAGCAGTTCTTC.

The chain recombines TRBV5-8 with TRBJ1-4; possible D gene TRBD1, 6 bases. CDR3 length equals 14 residues. Germline CDR1 and CDR2: SGHTS and YDEGEE. Deletions cut 3 bases from V and 4 bases from J, with 10 bases between. The DNA of the CDR3 is TGTGCCAGCAGCTACGGACAGTTTAATGAAAAACTGTTTTTT. Protein product: CASSYGQFNEKLFF.

This chain connects TRBV7-3 to TRBJ2-3; 7 nucleotides agree with TRBD1. Germline lookup yields CDR1 SGHTA and CDR2 FQGTGA. V shed 5 bases, J shed 4 bases, and the junction held 3 bases outside the gene matches. The CDR3 runs to 13 residues. The DNA of the CDR3 is TGTGCCAGCAGCCCCCAGGGGGCAGATACGCAGTATTTT. Its translation is CASSPQGADTQYF.

The V call is TRBV18, the J call TRBJ2-7; TRBD2 might be the D (7 bases). Trimming pared 8 bases from V and 6 bases from J, leaving 14 bases between. CDR1 KGHSH and CDR2 LQKENI come from the germline V gene. The CDR3 spans 12 residues. In DNA, the CDR3 is TGTGCCAGCGGGGGCAGGGAGGGCGAGCAGTACTTC. Translating it yields CASGGREGEQYF.

The rearrangement links TRBV25-1 to TRBJ2-3; TRBD2 agrees at 9 bases. The CDR3 runs to 18 residues. With 2 bases clipped from V and 4 bases from J, the junction kept 13 bases outside the gene matches. Germline V gene sequence: CDR1 MGHDK, CDR2 SYGVNS. The DNA for the CDR3 is TGTGCCAGCAGTGAACCACCCTGGGGCGGGAGGGTGGCAGATACGCAGTATTTT. Translation: CASSEPPWGGRVADTQYF.

DNA of the CDR3: TGTGCCAGCAGCAAAGGAAACTGCGGTGAAGCTTTCTTT. It is translated as CASSKGNCGEAFF. The gene calls are TRBV21-1 and TRBJ1-1. TRBV21-1 is tagged as a pseudogene. This CDR3 has 13 amino acids.

This sequence joins TRBV9 and TRBJ2-3; 8 nucleotides match TRBD2. Germline V gives CDR1 SGDLS, CDR2 YYNGEE. The CDR3 has 17 amino acids. Unmatched junction bases numbered 13, after V lost 1 base and J lost 6 bases. The CDR3, as DNA: TGTGCCAGCAGCGTATCTAGCGGGTCGATGGTAGGGGATACGCAGTATTTT. Protein product: CASSVSSGSMVGDTQYF.

As for this clone: The junction and the germline gene differ at one end; a read error may be behind it. The CDR3 loop is CASSSGTKLQETQYF. For the CDR3, the DNA is TGTGCTAGCAGCTCCGGGACTAAACTTCAAGAGACCCAGTACTTC. The rearrangement joins TRBV7-7 to TRBJ2-5; TRBD2 matches 7 bases. Germline assignment: CDR1 SSHAT and CDR2 FNYEAQ (reference sequence). The CDR3 consists of 15 residues. Filled out from reference TRBV7-7 and TRBJ2-5, the complete variable domain reads GAGVSQSPRYKVTKRGQDVTLRCDPISSHATLYWYQQALGQGPEFLTYFNYEAQPDKSGLPSDRFSAERPEGSISTLTIQRTEQRDSAMYRCASSSGTKLQETQYFGPGTRLLVL.

The chain joins TRBV9 to TRBJ2-7; possibly TRBD2 for D (6 bases). Germline lookup yields CDR1 SGDLS and CDR2 YYNGEE. The CDR3 sequence is 14 residues long. V shed 4 bases and J shed 6 bases, with 17 bases lying between them. The CDR3 protein is CASSYSGEVSEQYF. The CDR3 region has the DNA TGTGCCAGCAGCTATAGCGGCGAGGTCTCCGAGCAGTACTTC.

The chain uses TRBV7-3 and TRBJ2-5; 10 bases match TRBD2. From germline, CDR1 is SGHTA and CDR2 FQGTGA. Unmatched junction bases numbered 4, after V lost 8 bases and J lost 4 bases. This CDR3 has 13 amino acids. The CDR3 loop reads CASAASGRETQYF. In DNA form, the CDR3 reads TGTGCCAGCGCTGCTAGCGGGAGAGAGACCCAGTACTTC.

The CDR3 reads CASSASQGLNTEAFF. The DNA of the CDR3 is TGTGCCAGTAGTGCCTCACAGGGGTTGAACACTGAAGCTTTCTTT. The chain has TRBV19 and TRBJ1-1, with 7 bases fitting TRBD1. Germline CDR1 and CDR2: LNHDA and SQIVND (reference sequence). V lost 5 bases, J lost 0 bases, and 6 bases stayed unmatched. There are 15 residues in the CDR3.

The chain carries TRBV25-1 and TRBJ2-3, with D possibly TRBD1 on 6 matching bases. This CDR3 is 17 amino acids long. The V and J ends lost 4 bases and 0 bases respectively, with 17 bases between them. CDR1 is MGHDK, CDR2 SYGVNS, per germline. CDR3 loop: CASSGQGRGRSTDTQYF. CDR3 nucleotides: TGTGCCAGCAGTGGGCAGGGCAGGGGTCGAAGCACAGATACGCAGTATTTT.

CDR3 sequence (DNA): TGTGCCAGCAGCATCGGACTAGCGGGAGTGTATGAGCAGTACTTC. Protein sequence: CASSIGLAGVYEQYF. The chain couples TRBV7-8 to TRBJ2-7; 13 nucleotides align to TRBD2. V dropped 5 bases and J dropped 7; count of bases not matched to a gene: 8. There are 15 residues in the CDR3. Germline CDR1 SGHVS, CDR2 FQNEAQ. The full variable domain, with the rest looked up from reference TRBV7-8 and TRBJ2-7, is GAGVSQSPRYKVAKRGQDVALRCDPISGHVSLFWYQQALGQGPEFLTYFQNEAQLDKSGLPSDRFFAERPEGSVSTLKIQRTQQEDSAVYLCASSIGLAGVYEQYFGPGTRLTVT.

The chain links TRBV28 to TRBJ1-1; D gene uncertain. Germline V gives CDR1 MDHEN, CDR2 SYDVKM. Deletions cut 6 bases from V and 7 bases from J, with 12 bases between. This CDR3 is 12 amino acids long. CDR3 sequence (DNA): TGTGCCAGCAGACGGACCAGATATGAAGCTTTCTTT. Amino acid sequence: CASRRTRYEAFF. The variable domain in full, with the rest retrieved from reference TRBV28 and TRBJ1-1, is DVKVTQSSRYLVKRTGEKVFLECVQDMDHENMFWYRQDPGLGLRLIYFSYDVKMKEKGDIPEGYSVSREKKERFSLILESASTNQTSMYLCASRRTRYEAFFGQGTRLTVV.

This chain links TRBV5-6 with TRBJ1-1; D is unclear. CDR1 is SGHDT and CDR2 is YYEEEE in the germline V gene. The CDR3 is 13 residues long. Trimming cost V 4 bases and J 5 bases, with 12 bases left between them. The CDR3 coding sequence is TGTGCCAGCAGCACGCCGGGTTCGACTGAAGCTTTCTTT. Protein sequence: CASSTPGSTEAFF. Combining the CDR3 with reference TRBV5-6 and TRBJ1-1 gives the whole variable domain DAGVTQSPTHLIKTRGQQVTLRCSPKSGHDTVSWYQQALGQGPQFIFQYYEEEERQRGNFPDRFSGHQFPNYSSELNVNALLLGDSALYLCASSTPGSTEAFFGQGTRLTVV.

The chain combines TRBV14 with TRBJ2-2; D may be TRBD1 (5 bases). V lost 4 bases, J lost 4 bases, and 19 bases lay in between. The germline V gene encodes CDR1 SGHDN and CDR2 FVKESK. The CDR3 is 17 amino acids. The CDR3 DNA follows: TGTGCCAGCAGCCCAGGGCGCGGCAGTTTCAGCACCGGGGAGCTGTTTTTT. Protein sequence: CASSPGRGSFSTGELFF.

The gene calls are TRBV9 and TRBJ1-4; tentatively, D is TRBD1 (6 bases). Germline assignment: CDR1 SGDLS and CDR2 YYNGEE. The CDR3 has 16 amino acids. Between the trimmed V and J ends, which lost 2 bases and 7 bases, there was a span of 18 bases. CDR3 residues: CASSVRSGGLSEKLFF. As DNA, the CDR3 is TGTGCCAGCAGCGTGCGTTCTGGGGGGCTTAGTGAAAAACTGTTTTTT.

The V and J genes are TRBV7-8 and TRBJ2-3; D uncertain. Deletions cut 0 bases from V and 2 bases from J, with 9 bases between. The CDR3 has 15 amino acids. Germline-derived CDR1 and CDR2 are SGHVS and FQNEAQ. CDR3 sequence: CASSLAVSSTDTQYF. The CDR3 DNA follows: TGTGCCAGCAGCTTAGCGGTCAGCTCCACAGATACGCAGTATTTT.

The genes are TRBV15 and TRBJ1-1; 9 bases fit TRBD1. V shed 1 base, J shed 7 bases, and the junction held 4 bases outside the gene matches. Germline-derived CDR1 and CDR2 are LNHNV and YYDKDF (reference sequence). The CDR3 consists of 14 residues. The CDR3, as DNA: TGTGCCACCAGCAGAGGACAGGGGGGTGGTGAAGCTTTCTTT. Translated, it gives CATSRGQGGGEAFF. Using reference TRBV15 and TRBJ1-1 for the parts outside the CDR3, the full variable domain is DAMVIQNPRYQVTQFGKPVTLSCSQTLNHNVMYWYQQKSSQAPKLLFHYYDKDFNNEADTPDNFQSRRPNTSFCFLDIRSPGLGDTAMYLCATSRGQGGGEAFFGQGTRLTVV.